This T cell receptor beta chain was obtained from a study of T cell changes during pregnancy in multiple sclerosis. This clone was counted a single time. V lost 4 bases, J lost 9 bases, and 5 bases stayed unmatched. The CDR3 has 13 amino acids. Germline CDR1 is MNHNS and CDR2 is SASEGT. Some clones are missing from TCRdb's copy, which holds only in-frame ones; the method was immunoSEQ multiplex PCR. Of about 44,000 clones listed, about 96% are singletons. The sequencing used peripheral blood, collected in the second trimester of pregnancy. The chain has TRBV6-1 and TRBJ2-1; 8 bases align to TRBD2. The TCR comes from a female donor with multiple sclerosis, enrolled in a pregnancy study. CDR3 nucleotides: TGTGCCAGCAGTGGACGGACTAGCACTGAGCAGTTCTTC. Its translation is CASSGRTSTEQFF.